Following are 9 T cell receptor beta chains from one sample sequenced in a study of cytomegalovirus exposure and HLA in healthy donors. PCR was performed using 60 Vbeta and 13 Jbeta primers. The method was immunoSEQ multiplex PCR; TCRdb's version includes in-frame clones alone and lacks a portion of them. The sample shows some 130,000 clones, over 60% of them seen only once. The material sequenced was PBMCs. The receptor source for this set is a man aged 25-40 years in good health and CMV-seronegative.

The V gene is TRBV11-2, the J gene TRBJ2-3, with 7 bases that match TRBD2. Per germline, CDR1 SGHAT and CDR2 FQNNGV. The CDR3 contains 14 residues. Trimming removed 4 bases from V and 2 bases from J; junction bases left unmatched: 3. CDR3 loop: CASSSGTNTDTQYF. The DNA of the CDR3 is TGTGCCAGCAGCTCCGGGACTAACACAGATACGCAGTATTTT.

This rearrangement joins TRBV30 to TRBJ2-7, with TRBD1 matching 11 bases. Germline V gives CDR1 GTSNPN, CDR2 SVGIG (reference sequence). J was trimmed by 1 base and V by 5 bases; bases with no gene match: 10. This CDR3 comprises 16 residues. The CDR3 coding sequence is TGTGCCTGGGCCCCGGCAGGGACAGGGGGGTCCTACGAGCAGTACTTC. As protein: CAWAPAGTGGSYEQYF.

This chain joins TRBV2 and TRBJ2-3, with TRBD2 matching over 7 bases. The CDR3 sequence is 16 residues long. Per the germline V gene, CDR1 is SNHLY and CDR2 is FYNNEI. The V segment lost 5 bases and the J segment 2 bases; nucleotides outside the gene matches: 10. The CDR3, as DNA: TGTGCCAGCAGTTCCCATAGCGGGTCGTACACAGATACGCAGTATTTT. Translation: CASSSHSGSYTDTQYF.

The V and J genes are TRBV15 and TRBJ2-1; D possibly corresponds to TRBD1 (5 bases). V was clipped by 3 bases and J by 6 bases, with 15 bases between them. Germline V CDR1 and CDR2: LNHNV, YYDKDF (reference sequence). The length of the CDR3 is 15 residues. CDR3 in amino acids: CATSSWEDRGNEQFF. The CDR3, as DNA: TGTGCCACCAGCAGTTGGGAAGACAGAGGCAATGAGCAGTTCTTC.

V is TRBV19 and J is TRBJ2-2, with 7 bases aligning to TRBD2. This CDR3 comprises 15 residues. The germline V gene encodes CDR1 LNHDA and CDR2 SQIVND (reference sequence). Trimming took 6 bases from V and 1 from J; bases not matched to a gene: 5. The CDR3 protein is CASSRTRKNTGELFF. CDR3 DNA sequence: TGTGCCAGTAGCAGGACTAGAAAGAACACCGGGGAGCTGTTTTTT.

CDR3 DNA sequence: TGCAGCGTTGCGAGGACAGAGGACAGCGAGCAGTTCTTC. Translating gives CSVARTEDSEQFF. The chain couples TRBV29-1 to TRBJ2-1; D is possibly TRBD1 (6 bases). The CDR3 consists of 13 residues. The V end was cut by 4 bases, the J end by 10 bases, with 17 bases between. Germline V CDR1 and CDR2: SQVTM, ANQGSEA.

V usage is TRBV15 and J usage is TRBJ1-1; D might be TRBD1 (5 bases). The CDR3 is made up of 16 amino acids. Germline lookup yields CDR1 LNHNV and CDR2 YYDKDF (reference sequence). Trimming stripped 5 bases from V and 0 bases from J, with 16 bases between. CDR3 nucleotides: TGTGCCACCAGCTACCGCCTGGGGGGGATGAACACTGAAGCTTTCTTT. It encodes CATSYRLGGMNTEAFF.

The V and J genes are TRBV30 and TRBJ2-7; 8 positions match TRBD2. The germline V gene has CDR1 GTSNPN and CDR2 SVGIG (reference sequence). V was pared by 0 bases and J by 1 base, with 2 bases of the junction left unmatched. The CDR3 consists of 14 residues. CDR3: CAWSVGLGSYEQYF. The CDR3 DNA sequence: TGTGCCTGGAGTGTGGGACTAGGGTCCTACGAGCAGTACTTC.

The chain employs TRBV7-9 and TRBJ2-1; TRBD2 matches 14 bases. CDR1 and CDR2 (germline): SEHNR, FQNEAQ (reference sequence). V trimming: 3 bases; J trimming: 7 bases; junction bases outside the gene matches: 5. The CDR3 extends over 16 amino acids. The CDR3 spells CASSLGLAGDRNEQFF. The CDR3 region has the DNA TGTGCCAGCAGCTTGGGACTAGCGGGAGATCGGAATGAGCAGTTCTTC.